This TCR beta chain stems from a study of cytomegalovirus exposure and HLA in healthy donors. Whole-study findings and limits: In the roughly 120 validation repertoires, a later analysis found that first-cohort TCR clusters tended to co-occur.

The assay was immunoSEQ multiplex PCR, and TCRdb's table has in-frame clones only and misses some. This table holds about 110,000 clones, approximately 85% found once. Comment on this clone: Antigen unknown.

The donors were in the approximately 120-subject validation cohort; that cohort was separate from the approximately 700-subject first cohort. Germline V lookup: CDR1 SNHLY, CDR2 FYNNEI. J gave up 0 bases and V 6 bases, and 4 bases lay outside the gene matches. The CDR3 has 15 residues. V and J are TRBV2 and TRBJ2-7; 11 positions match TRBD2. This sequence was found in a woman under 30 in good health and CMV-seronegative. The source material was PBMCs. CDR3 sequence: CASRATSGASYEQYF. Written as DNA, the CDR3 is TGTGCCAGCAGGGCGACTAGCGGGGCCTCCTACGAGCAGTACTTC.